Shown below are 18 T cell receptor beta chains from a single sample sequenced in a study of molecular identifiers for immune sequencing clone quantification. TCRdb ran MiXCR on the PCR reads and lists one entry per CDR3 protein. The sample carries about 640,000 distinct CDR3 sequences, 20% recorded once. Sequencing was performed on naive CD8+ T cells from blood, with Jurkat cell RNA spiked in. Subset defined: FACS-sorted CD8+CD4-CCR7+CD45RA+ naive T cells. These receptor sequences come from a human donor in good health. Some libraries in this study had Jurkat cell RNA spiked in.

Notes on this clonotype: A much larger clone differs from this one at a single base, so this may be a read error. The CDR3 carries no conserved terminal phenylalanine or tryptophan, so it likely arises from a read error. The DNA is omitted, as the CDR3 cannot be located on it reliably, and the CDR3 follows TCRdb's listing. The chain recombines TRBV21-1 with TRBJ2-3. TRBV21-1 is a known pseudogene. The CDR3 length equals 14 residues, ends included. CDR3: CASSKVPNTDTQYI.

Concerning this clonotype itself: A much bigger clone sits one base away, suggesting this may be a read error. The chain links TRBV6-5 to TRBJ1-5, with D perhaps TRBD1 (5 bases). From germline, CDR1 is MNHEY and CDR2 SVGAGI. Trimming left V 8 bases short and J 12 bases short, with 17 bases between. This CDR3 comprises 12 residues. In DNA, the CDR3 is TGTGCCAGCGGTAAAACAGGAAGAGTCCAGCATTTT. Encoded protein: CASGKTGRVQHF.

This clonotype showed up many times. The CDR3 region has the DNA TGTGCCAGCAGCTCACTAGCGGGGGTGTCAGATACGCAGTATTTT. Protein sequence: CASSSLAGVSDTQYF. The chain carries TRBV7-2 and TRBJ2-3; TRBD2 matches 11 bases. Trimming took 4 bases from V and 4 from J; bases not matched to a gene: 4. The CDR3 is 15 residues long. CDR1 is SGHTA, CDR2 FQGNSA, per germline.

This clonotype was seen repeatedly, ten times or more. The chain carries TRBV5-1 and TRBJ2-7; D call uncertain. CDR3 length equals 19 residues. CDR1 is SGHRS, CDR2 YFSETQ, per germline. Trimming took off 3 bases at V and 1 base at J, with 26 bases between the two ends. The CDR3 DNA follows: TGCGCCAGCAGCTACCCGACTGGATCGACTGGAGCCCCTTCCTACGAGCAGTACTTC. Encoded protein: CASSYPTGSTGAPSYEQYF.

The CDR3 DNA follows: TGTGCCAGCTCACCACCGGGAGGCGAGGCCCAGTACTTC. Translating it yields CASSPPGGEAQYF. The J gene is TRBJ2-5, the V gene TRBV18; D is perhaps TRBD2 (6 bases). The CDR3 loop spans 13 amino acids. The V and J ends lost 0 bases and 9 bases respectively, with 11 bases between them. From germline, CDR1 is KGHSH and CDR2 LQKENI.

In this sample, this clonotype turned up many times. The chain combines TRBV27 with TRBJ2-1; D could derive from TRBD1 or TRBD2 (5 bases each). Germline lookup yields CDR1 MNHEY and CDR2 SMNVEV (reference sequence). The length of the CDR3 is 12 residues. V lost 2 bases and J lost 10, with 9 bases in between. The CDR3 DNA sequence: TGTGCCAGCAGTTTAATAGGGGACGAGCAGTTCTTC. Its protein product is CASSLIGDEQFF.

This clonotype has ten or more counts. The chain carries TRBV12-3 or TRBV12-4 and TRBJ2-7; a possible D gene is TRBD1 (5 bases). V dropped 7 bases and J dropped 5 bases, with 18 bases sitting between them. The CDR3 contains 14 residues. The CDR3 DNA follows: TGTGCCAGCACCGGAGAGTACCAGGGCGACGAGCAGTACTTC. It encodes CASTGEYQGDEQYF.

This clonotype was counted ten times or more. The genes are TRBV24-1 and TRBJ2-3; the match to TRBD2 covers 14 bases. The length of the CDR3 is 18 residues. With V trimmed by 4 bases and J by 5 bases, 10 bases remained unmatched. Per germline, CDR1 KGHDR and CDR2 SFDVKD. The CDR3 DNA reads TGTGCCACCAGTGAAATAGGACTAGCGGGAGGAGGTGAAGATACGCAGTATTTT. Translation gives CATSEIGLAGGGEDTQYF.

Comments on this clonotype: A single base separates this from a much larger clone, so it may be a read error. This chain connects TRBV6-2 or TRBV6-3 to TRBJ1-4; no firm D call. Germline assignment: CDR1 MNHEY and CDR2 SVGEGT. This CDR3 comprises 15 residues. CDR3 sequence reads: CASSYEVATNEKPFF. The CDR3, as DNA: TGTGCCAGCAGTTACGAGGTGGCAACTAATGAAAAACCGTTTTTT.

Remarks on this clonotype: A much bigger clone sits one base away, suggesting this may be a read error. The CDR3, as DNA: TGTGCCAGCAGACCTGAGGGGGGCGGAGAGACCCAGTACTTC. Encoded protein: CASRPEGGGETQYF. J is TRBJ2-5 and V is TRBV3-1; D tentatively reads TRBD1 or TRBD2 (6 bases each). The V gene's germline CDR1 is LGHDT and CDR2 YNNKEL (reference sequence). The CDR3 extends over 14 amino acids. V gave up 6 bases and J gave up 4 bases, with 15 bases separating them.

Ten or more counts support this clonotype. This chain links TRBV15 with TRBJ1-4, with 8 bases fitting TRBD1. The length of the CDR3 is 12 residues. CDR1 and CDR2 from the germline V gene are LNHNV and YYDKDF (reference sequence). Trimming cost V 8 bases and J 8 bases; bases outside gene matches: 4. The CDR3 here is CATGTGGEKLFF. The CDR3 nucleotides are TGTGCCACCGGGACAGGCGGAGAAAAACTGTTTTTT.

The V and J genes are TRBV19 and TRBJ2-2, with D perhaps matching TRBD1 or TRBD2 (5 bases each). The CDR3 consists of 14 residues. Germline V CDR1 and CDR2: LNHDA, SQIVND (reference sequence). With 5 bases removed from V and 3 bases from J, the gap between germline ends came to 10 bases. Here the CDR3 DNA reads TGTGCCAGTAGTGGGGGAACGGACACCGGGGAGCTGTTTTTT. Translation gives CASSGGTDTGELFF.

The sample holds many counts of this clonotype. DNA for the CDR3: TGTGCCAGCAGCGTAGAATGGGGCGGGGGGGCCGATGAGCAGTTCTTC. This gives the protein CASSVEWGGGADEQFF. This chain connects TRBV9 to TRBJ2-1; 9 positions agree with TRBD2. The V and J ends lost 0 bases and 8 bases, in that order; junction bases with no gene match: 9. The germline V gene encodes CDR1 SGDLS and CDR2 YYNGEE. CDR3 size: 16 residues.

This clonotype was recorded at least ten times. CDR3 sequence: CATSDSRTGPPHTGELFF. The CDR3 coding sequence is TGTGCCACCAGTGATTCCCGGACGGGACCCCCGCACACCGGGGAGCTGTTTTTT. This sequence joins TRBV24-1 and TRBJ2-2; D is tentatively TRBD1 or TRBD2 (5 bases each). The CDR3 extends over 18 amino acids. Trimming took off 2 bases at V and 3 bases at J, with 18 bases between the two ends. The germline gives CDR1 KGHDR, CDR2 SFDVKD.

Comment on this clonotype: Without the conserved terminal phenylalanine or tryptophan, this CDR3 likely stems from a read error. The chain links TRBV9 to TRBJ2-7, with 8 bases matching TRBD2. Trimming cost V 2 bases and J 6 bases; bases outside gene matches: 4. The CDR3 totals 13 residues. Looked up from germline, CDR1 is SGDLS and CDR2 is YYNGEE. The CDR3 region is CASSVGLGSEQYL. The CDR3, as DNA: TGTGCCAGCAGCGTGGGACTAGGTTCCGAGCAGTACCTC.

This clonotype is a singleton in its sample. The gene calls are TRBV4-3 and TRBJ1-2; D gene ambiguous. The germline V gene has CDR1 LGHNA and CDR2 YSLEER. The CDR3 contains 15 residues. Deletions cut 0 bases from V and 2 bases from J, with 10 bases between. This CDR3 is CASSQDMEPNYGYTF. CDR3 nucleotide sequence: TGCGCCAGCAGCCAAGATATGGAGCCGAACTATGGCTACACCTTC.

In the case of this clonotype: A much larger clonotype is one base distant, so this may be a read error. The V and J genes are TRBV5-3 and TRBJ1-1; unclear D gene. TRBV5-3 is annotated as an ORF whose role is uncertain. This CDR3 region has 13 residues. The CDR3 protein is CASSSGVTAEALF. The DNA of the CDR3 is TGTGCCAGCAGCTCCGGAGTGACGGCTGAAGCTCTCTTT.

The chain joins TRBV19 to TRBJ1-5; D not resolved. Germline V CDR1 and CDR2: LNHDA, SQIVND (reference sequence). Between the trimmed V and J ends, which lost 1 base and 9 bases, there was a span of 10 bases. CDR3 length equals 13 residues. CDR3 residues: CASSIGLGRPQHF. CDR3 DNA sequence: TGTGCCAGTAGTATAGGGCTGGGTAGGCCCCAGCATTTT.